The clone carrying this T cell receptor beta chain was picked up a small number of times. Antigen unknown. TCRdb re-analysed the 5' RACE reads in MiXCR, keeping a single row per CDR3 protein. Of 200,000 or so distinct CDR3 sequences listed, approximately 16% are singletons. This entry is derived from a study of T-cell memory formation after mild COVID-19. Study as a whole: Largely donor-specific TCR clusters were found.

Study outcomes and limitations: Still unconfirmed is whether the second-wave clones peaking on day 37 recognized SARS-CoV-2. Day 15 to 85 contractors were CD4/CD8 balanced; later expanders leaned CD4+. Of the contracting clones, CD4+ ones lay mainly in CM and EM, and CD8+ ones in EMRA.

Germline V gives CDR1 KGHSH, CDR2 LQKENI. The CDR3 contains 13 residues. The ends lost 5 bases at V and 5 bases at J; junction bases unmatched: 3. Sequencing was performed on PBMCs or a T cell subset sorted from them (not recorded which). The chain carries TRBV18 and TRBJ1-5, with TRBD1 matching over 7 bases. This TCR derives from an adult woman who had mild COVID-19 (a few samples of this study predate the infection). Cell type and time point are not known. The CDR3 coding sequence is TGTGCCAGCTCAGACGACAGGGATCAGCCCCAGCATTTT. Translated, it gives CASSDDRDQPQHF.